Listed below are T cell receptor beta chains from one sample, sequenced in a study of cytomegalovirus exposure and HLA in healthy donors. Data came from immunoSEQ multiplex PCR; TCRdb stores just in-frame clones and leaves some out. The sample yields 110,000 to 150,000 clones, around a tenth seen once. Sequenced sample: PBMCs. These receptors all come from a male donor in good health and CMV-seronegative. Each CDR3 is given with its conserved first and last residue. Each record gives: D gene, J gene, V gene, clone size, CDR3 DNA, CDR3 protein. A D gene is named only where the DNA matches it firmly. Clone size is stated in some rows and not others, as once, few, many or a class when expanded.

>.|TRBJ1-1|TRBV6-1|few
TGTGCCAGCAGTGAAAAAGGGGGAAACACTGAAGCTTTCTTT
CASSEKGGNTEAFF
>.|TRBJ2-7|TRBV10-2|many
TGCGCCAGCCGGTCCCCTTTGTACGAGCAGTACTTC
CASRSPLYEQYF
>.|TRBJ2-7|TRBV5-6|.
TGTGCCAGCAGATTTGTCAACGGTTACGAGCAGTACTTC
CASRFVNGYEQYF
>TRBD1|TRBJ1-1|TRBV2|few
TGTGCCAGCAGTGAAGGACAGGGATCCGGCACTGAAGCTTTCTTT
CASSEGQGSGTEAFF
>.|TRBJ1-3|TRBV28|.
TGTGCCAGCAGTTCCCTACTGTCCTCTGGAAACACCATATATTTT
CASSSLLSSGNTIYF
>.|TRBJ2-1|TRBV19|few
TGTGCCAGTAGTATAGAGATTACGCTAGATGAGCAGTTCTTC
CASSIEITLDEQFF
>.|TRBJ1-1|TRBV6-1|.
TGTGCCAGCAGTCGGACAAACACTGAAGCTTTCTTT
CASSRTNTEAFF
>.|TRBJ2-5|TRBV7-7|.
TGTGCTAGCAGCTTAGCGTGGGGCAGGGGCCAAGAGACCCAGTACTTC
CASSLAWGRGQETQYF
>TRBD2|TRBJ2-7|TRBV5-1|.
TGCGCCAGCAGCTCTGGGACTAGCGGGAGGTATTCCTACGAGCAGTACTTC
CASSSGTSGRYSYEQYF
>TRBD1|TRBJ2-7|TRBV25-1|.
TGTGCCAGCAGTGGGCCGGGACAGGGGTATTTCGAGCAGTACTTC
CASSGPGQGYFEQYF
>.|TRBJ1-3|TRBV4-1|.
TGCGCCAGCAGCCAAGGCGGGCAGGGGAAAGGAAACACCATATACTTT
CASSQGGQGKGNTIYF
>TRBD1|TRBJ2-3|TRBV18|few
TGTGCCAGCTCACCTGGGACAGGGGCTGGCACAGATACGCAGTATTTT
CASSPGTGAGTDTQYF
>.|TRBJ2-2|TRBV18|.
TGTGCCAGCTCACCTTTGACGGGGAACACCGGGGAGCTGTTTTTT
CASSPLTGNTGELFF
>TRBD1|TRBJ1-2|TRBV19|few
TGTGCCACCCAGAAGACAGGGAAGAACTATGGCTACACCTTC
CATQKTGKNYGYTF
>.|TRBJ1-4|TRBV15|few
TGTGCCACCAGCAGAGTGGGCTTTGCAACTAATGAAAAACTGTTTTTT
CATSRVGFATNEKLFF
>.|TRBJ2-7|TRBV20-1|.
TGCAGTGCTCCTGTTGGAGTCGAGCAGTACTTC
CSAPVGVEQYF
>.|TRBJ1-5|TRBV18|.
TGTGCCAGCTCACAGTCGAGGGCAGGGGAACAGCCCCAGCATTTT
CASSQSRAGEQPQHF